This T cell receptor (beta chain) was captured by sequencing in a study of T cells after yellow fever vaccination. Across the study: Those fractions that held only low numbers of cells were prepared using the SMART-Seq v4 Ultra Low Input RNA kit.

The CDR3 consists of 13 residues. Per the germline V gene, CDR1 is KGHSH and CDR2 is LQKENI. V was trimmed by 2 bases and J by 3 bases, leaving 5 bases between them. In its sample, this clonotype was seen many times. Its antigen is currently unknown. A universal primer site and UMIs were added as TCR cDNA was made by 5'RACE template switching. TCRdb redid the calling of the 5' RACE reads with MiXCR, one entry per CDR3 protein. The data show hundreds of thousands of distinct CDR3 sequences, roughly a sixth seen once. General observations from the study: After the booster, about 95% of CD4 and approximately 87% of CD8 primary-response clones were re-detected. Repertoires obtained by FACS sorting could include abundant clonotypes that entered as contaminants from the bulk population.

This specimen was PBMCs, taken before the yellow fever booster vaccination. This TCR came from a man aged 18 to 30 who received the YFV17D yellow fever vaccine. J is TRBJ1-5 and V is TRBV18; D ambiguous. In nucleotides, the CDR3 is TGTGCCAGCTCACCAGGGAACAATCAGCCCCAGCATTTT. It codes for CASSPGNNQPQHF.